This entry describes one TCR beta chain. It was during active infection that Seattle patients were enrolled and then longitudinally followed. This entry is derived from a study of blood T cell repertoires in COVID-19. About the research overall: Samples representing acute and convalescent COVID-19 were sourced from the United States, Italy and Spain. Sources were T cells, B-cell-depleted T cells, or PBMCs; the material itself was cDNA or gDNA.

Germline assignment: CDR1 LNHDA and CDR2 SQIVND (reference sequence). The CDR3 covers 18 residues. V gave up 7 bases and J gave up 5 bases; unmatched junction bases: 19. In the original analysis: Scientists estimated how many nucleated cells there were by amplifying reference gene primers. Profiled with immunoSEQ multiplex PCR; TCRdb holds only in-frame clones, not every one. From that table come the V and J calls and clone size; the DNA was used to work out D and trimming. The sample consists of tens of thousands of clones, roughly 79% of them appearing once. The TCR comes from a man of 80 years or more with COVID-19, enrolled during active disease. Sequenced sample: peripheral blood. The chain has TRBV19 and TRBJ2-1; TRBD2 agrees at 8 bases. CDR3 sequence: CASTAIASGTSFHNEQFF. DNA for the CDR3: TGTGCCAGTACCGCAATTGCCTCCGGGACTAGTTTCCACAATGAGCAGTTCTTC.